The T cell receptor (beta chain) described here comes from a study of T cell responses to AZD1222 COVID-19 vaccine (TCRdb year 2021). For the wider study: AZD1222 recipients with second doses at about 4 weeks or about 12 weeks were pooled, because spike-specific TCR depth and breadth did not differ between schedules. A total of over 230 trial participants underwent TCR sequencing, of whom nearly 210 received two doses of AZD1222 and roughly 25 received two doses of the MenACWY control vaccine. Trial participants were enrolled by age into 18-55, 56-69 and 70-plus year subgroups, with around 150, 28 and 57 TCR-sequenced participants respectively. Points the paper makes about the study in general: Most participants were white British and females outnumbered males, and the authors suggested that clonal diversity may have been underestimated. The whole spike protein was spanned by vaccine-associated CD4 TCRs, and dominant responses were seen in regions 160-218 and 743-854. After two AZD1222 doses, spike-specific TCR breadth and depth were significantly higher than at day 0 and than in MenACWY recipients. Epitopes outside the regions mutated in the B.1.351 and B.1.1.7 variants were reportedly recognized by nearly half of the unique spike-specific TCRs. Only five to seven AZD1222 recipients were SARS-CoV-2 seropositive at baseline, limiting conclusions about previously exposed vaccinees. No day 14 peak-response samples were available, so repertoires were characterized only after the peak T cell response. In the small 56-69-year group, the increase in depth fell short of significance, most likely because of low power.

The sample's time point label, in plain terms: baseline before first vaccination. The vaccinee samples were drawn from two UK trials, COV001 and COV002, one of which was a single-blind randomized controlled phase 2/3 trial testing AZD1222 (ChAdOx1 nCoV-19) in healthy adults. For TCRbeta chain sequencing, PBMC samples were collected from trial participants at day 0 and at day 28 after the second dose. A remark on this clone: This clone's antigen is unknown. No clone much larger than this one lies a single base away; base qualities are absent.

The CDR3 regions of human TCRbeta chains were subjected to immunosequencing. In the source study's methods: TCRs in the repertoires were compared against a reference library of SARS-CoV-2-specific TCRs that had been generated with the MIRA antigen-specificity platform. Breadth meant the fraction of unique TCRs that were SARS-CoV-2-associated, whereas depth meant the fraction of total T cells that were SARS-CoV-2-associated. Using the MIRA data, each spike-specific TCR was mapped to the spike region that the TCR reacts to and placed in a CD4 or CD8 class. Log10-transformed breadth and depth values were compared by one-way ANOVA with Sidak's multiple comparisons tests. Imported from immuneACCESS, the table was reduced by TCRdb to in-frame sequences with V and J called. These copies leave out some clones; in studies compared against another copy, an unresolved V gene accounts for under half, and the cause of the remainder is not known. Clonal size and the V and J genes are those of that table, whereas D and trimming came from the DNA. In this sample the table shows roughly 110,000 clones, about 80% of which occur a single time. Around 9.9% of the sample rests with the top ten.

The sequencing here drew on peripheral blood, taken on day 0 of AZD1222 vaccination. This TCR derives from an adult in good health.

CDR3 sequence: CASRLRALSTDTQYF. DNA sequence: TGTGCCAGTAGACTCAGGGCGTTGAGCACAGATACGCAGTATTTT. In this chain, TRBV19 is recombined with TRBJ2-3; TRBD1 is perhaps the D gene, given 5 matching bases. The CDR3 covers 15 residues, taking in both the cysteine and the phenylalanine. Just CDR3 DNA is preserved here, 45 bases in frame from base 1. Trimming at the junction amounts to 6 bases on V and 0 bases on J, and the germline ends lie 13 bases apart. CDR1 is given as LNHDA and CDR2 as SQIVND, both from the germline V gene (reference sequence).